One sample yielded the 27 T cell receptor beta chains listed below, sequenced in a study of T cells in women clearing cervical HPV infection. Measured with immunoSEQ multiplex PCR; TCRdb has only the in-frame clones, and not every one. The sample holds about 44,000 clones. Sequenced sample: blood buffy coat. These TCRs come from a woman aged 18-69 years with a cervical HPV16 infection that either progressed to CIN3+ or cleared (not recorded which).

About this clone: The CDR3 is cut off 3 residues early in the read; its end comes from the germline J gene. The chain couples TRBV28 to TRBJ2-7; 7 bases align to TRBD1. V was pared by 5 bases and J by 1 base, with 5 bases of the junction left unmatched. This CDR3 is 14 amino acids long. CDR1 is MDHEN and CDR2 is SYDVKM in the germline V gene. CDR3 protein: CASSDQQGSYEQYF. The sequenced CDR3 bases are TGTGCCAGCAGTGATCAACAGGGGTCCTACGAG.

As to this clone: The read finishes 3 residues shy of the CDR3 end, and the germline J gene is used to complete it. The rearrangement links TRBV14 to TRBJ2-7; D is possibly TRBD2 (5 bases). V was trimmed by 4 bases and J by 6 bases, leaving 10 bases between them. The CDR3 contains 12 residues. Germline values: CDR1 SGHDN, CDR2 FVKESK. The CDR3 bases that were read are TGTGCCAGCAGCCCCCGTCGGGGCGAG. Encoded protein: CASSPRRGE. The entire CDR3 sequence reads CASSPRRGEQYF.

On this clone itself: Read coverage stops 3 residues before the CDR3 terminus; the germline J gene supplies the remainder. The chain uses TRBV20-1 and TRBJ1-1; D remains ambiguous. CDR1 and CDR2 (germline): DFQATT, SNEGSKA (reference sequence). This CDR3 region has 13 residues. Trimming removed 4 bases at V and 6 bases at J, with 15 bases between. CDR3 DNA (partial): TGCAGTGCTAACCACCGTGACGGGGCTGAA. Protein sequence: CSANHRDGAE. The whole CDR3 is CSANHRDGAEAFF.

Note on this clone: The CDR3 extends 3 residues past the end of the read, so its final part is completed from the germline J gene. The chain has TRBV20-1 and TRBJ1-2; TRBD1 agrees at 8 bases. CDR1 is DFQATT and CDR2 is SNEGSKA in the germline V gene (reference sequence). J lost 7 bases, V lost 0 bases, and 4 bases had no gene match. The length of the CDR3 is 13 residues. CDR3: CSARDLTGGGYTF. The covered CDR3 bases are TGCAGTGCTAGAGATCTTACAGGGGGTGGC.

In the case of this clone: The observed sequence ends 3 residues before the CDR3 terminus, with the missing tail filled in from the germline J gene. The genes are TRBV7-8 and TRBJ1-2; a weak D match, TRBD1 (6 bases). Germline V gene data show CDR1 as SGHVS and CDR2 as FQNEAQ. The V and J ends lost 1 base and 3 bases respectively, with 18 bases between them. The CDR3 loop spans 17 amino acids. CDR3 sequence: CASSLGWGGLLDYGYTF. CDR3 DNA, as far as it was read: TGTGCCAGCAGCTTAGGGTGGGGGGGGCTCTTAGACTATGGC.

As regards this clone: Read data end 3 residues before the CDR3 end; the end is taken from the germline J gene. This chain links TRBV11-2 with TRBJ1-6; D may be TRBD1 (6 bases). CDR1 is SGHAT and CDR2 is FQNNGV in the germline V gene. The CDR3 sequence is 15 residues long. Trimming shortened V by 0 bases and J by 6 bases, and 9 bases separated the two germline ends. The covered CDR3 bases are TGTGCCAGCAGCTTAGACCCAGGGGCTAATTCACCC. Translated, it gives CASSLDPGANSP. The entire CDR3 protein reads CASSLDPGANSPLHF.

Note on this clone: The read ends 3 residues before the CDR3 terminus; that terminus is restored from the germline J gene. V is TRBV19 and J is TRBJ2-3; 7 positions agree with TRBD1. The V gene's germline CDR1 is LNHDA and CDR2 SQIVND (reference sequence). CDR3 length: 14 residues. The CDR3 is CASSRTGVGETQYF. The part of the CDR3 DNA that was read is TGTGCCAGTAGTCGTACAGGGGTTGGCGAGACG.

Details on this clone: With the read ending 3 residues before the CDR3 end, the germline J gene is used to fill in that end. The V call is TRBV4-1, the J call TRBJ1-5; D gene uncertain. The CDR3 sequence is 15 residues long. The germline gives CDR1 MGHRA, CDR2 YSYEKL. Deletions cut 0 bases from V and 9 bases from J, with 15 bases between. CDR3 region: CASSQEGAALGPQHF. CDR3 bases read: TGCGCCAGCAGCCAAGAAGGAGCCGCTCTAGGGCCC.

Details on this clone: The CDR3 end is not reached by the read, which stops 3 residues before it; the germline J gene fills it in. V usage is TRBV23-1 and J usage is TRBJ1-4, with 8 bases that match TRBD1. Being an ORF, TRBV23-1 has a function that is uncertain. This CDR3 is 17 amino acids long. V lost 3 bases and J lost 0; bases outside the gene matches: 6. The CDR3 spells CASSQTGDPATNEKLFF. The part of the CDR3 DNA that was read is TGCGCCAGCAGTCAGACAGGGGATCCTGCAACTAATGAAAAA.

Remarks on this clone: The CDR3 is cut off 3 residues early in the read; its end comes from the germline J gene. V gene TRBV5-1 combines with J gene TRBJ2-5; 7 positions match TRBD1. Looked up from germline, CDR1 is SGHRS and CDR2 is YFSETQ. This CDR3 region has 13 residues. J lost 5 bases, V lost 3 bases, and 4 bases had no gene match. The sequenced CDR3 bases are TGCGCCAGCAGCTCACAGGGACAGGAGACC. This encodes CASSSQGQET. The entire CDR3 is CASSSQGQETQYF.

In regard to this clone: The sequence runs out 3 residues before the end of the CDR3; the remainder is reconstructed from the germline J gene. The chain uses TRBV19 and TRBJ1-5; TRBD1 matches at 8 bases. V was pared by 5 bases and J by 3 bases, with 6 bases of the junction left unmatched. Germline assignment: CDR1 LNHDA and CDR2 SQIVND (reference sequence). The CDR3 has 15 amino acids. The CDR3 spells CASSARQGNNQPQHF. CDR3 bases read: TGTGCCAGTAGTGCTAGACAGGGGAACAATCAGCCC. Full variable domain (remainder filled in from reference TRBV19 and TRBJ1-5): DGGITQSPKYLFRKEGQNVTLSCEQNLNHDAMYWYRQDPGQGLRLIYYSQIVNDFQKGDIAEGYSVSREKKESFPLTVTSAQKNPTAFYLCASSARQGNNQPQHFGDGTRLSIL.

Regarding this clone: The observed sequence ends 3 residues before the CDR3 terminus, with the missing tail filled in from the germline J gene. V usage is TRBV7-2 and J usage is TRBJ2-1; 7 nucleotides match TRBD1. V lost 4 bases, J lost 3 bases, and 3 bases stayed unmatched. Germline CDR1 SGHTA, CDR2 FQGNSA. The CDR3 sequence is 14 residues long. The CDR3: CASSSRTGYNEQFF. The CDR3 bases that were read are TGTGCCAGCAGCTCTCGGACAGGCTACAATGAG.

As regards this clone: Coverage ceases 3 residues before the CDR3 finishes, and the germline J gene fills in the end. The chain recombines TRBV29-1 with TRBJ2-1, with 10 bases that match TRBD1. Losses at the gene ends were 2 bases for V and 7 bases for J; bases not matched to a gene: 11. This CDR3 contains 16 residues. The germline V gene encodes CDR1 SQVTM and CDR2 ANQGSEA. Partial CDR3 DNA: TGCAGCGTTGAAATCACCCCGGGACAGGGGATAAATGAG. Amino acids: CSVEITPGQGINE. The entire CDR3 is CSVEITPGQGINEQFF.

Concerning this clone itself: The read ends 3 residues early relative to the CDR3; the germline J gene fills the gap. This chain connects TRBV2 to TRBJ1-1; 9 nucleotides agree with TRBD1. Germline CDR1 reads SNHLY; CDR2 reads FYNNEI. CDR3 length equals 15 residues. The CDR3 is CASSEAKDRGRGAFF. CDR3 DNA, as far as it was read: TGTGCCAGCAGTGAAGCAAAGGACAGGGGAAGGGGG.

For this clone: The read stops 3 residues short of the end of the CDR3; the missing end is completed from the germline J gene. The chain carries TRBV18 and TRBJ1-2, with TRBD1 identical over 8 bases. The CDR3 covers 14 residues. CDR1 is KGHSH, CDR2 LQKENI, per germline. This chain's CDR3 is CASSPGTGHYDYTF. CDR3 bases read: TGTGCCAGCTCACCAGGGACAGGACATTACGAC.

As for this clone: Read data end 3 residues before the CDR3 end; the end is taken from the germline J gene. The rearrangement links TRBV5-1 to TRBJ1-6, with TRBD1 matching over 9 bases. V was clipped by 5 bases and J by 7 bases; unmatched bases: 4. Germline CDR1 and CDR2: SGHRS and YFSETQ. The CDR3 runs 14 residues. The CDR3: CASRTGQGNSPLHF. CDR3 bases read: TGCGCCAGCAGGACTGGACAGGGGAATTCACCC.

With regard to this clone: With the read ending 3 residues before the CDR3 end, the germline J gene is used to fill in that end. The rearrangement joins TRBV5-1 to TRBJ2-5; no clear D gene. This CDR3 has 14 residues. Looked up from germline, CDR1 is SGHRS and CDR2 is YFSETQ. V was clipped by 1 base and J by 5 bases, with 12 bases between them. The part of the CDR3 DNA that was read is TGCGCCAGCAGCTTGCCGTCCCCCGGGGAGACC. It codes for CASSLPSPGET. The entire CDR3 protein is CASSLPSPGETQYF.

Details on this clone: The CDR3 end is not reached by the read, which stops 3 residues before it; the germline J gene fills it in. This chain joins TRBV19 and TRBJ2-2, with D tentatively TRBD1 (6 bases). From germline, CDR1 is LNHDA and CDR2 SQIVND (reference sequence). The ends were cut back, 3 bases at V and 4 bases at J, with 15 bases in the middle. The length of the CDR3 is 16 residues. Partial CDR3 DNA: TGTGCCAGTAGTATTGTCGCAGGGGTTACCACCGGGGAG. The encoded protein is CASSIVAGVTTGE. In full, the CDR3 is CASSIVAGVTTGELFF.

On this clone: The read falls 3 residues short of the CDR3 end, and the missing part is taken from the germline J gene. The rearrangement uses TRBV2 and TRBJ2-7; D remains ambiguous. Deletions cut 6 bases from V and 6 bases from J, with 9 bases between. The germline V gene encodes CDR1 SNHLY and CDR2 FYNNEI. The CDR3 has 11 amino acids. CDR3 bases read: TGTGCCAGCAGCGAGACAAGCGAG. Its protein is CASSETSE. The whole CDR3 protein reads CASSETSEQYF.

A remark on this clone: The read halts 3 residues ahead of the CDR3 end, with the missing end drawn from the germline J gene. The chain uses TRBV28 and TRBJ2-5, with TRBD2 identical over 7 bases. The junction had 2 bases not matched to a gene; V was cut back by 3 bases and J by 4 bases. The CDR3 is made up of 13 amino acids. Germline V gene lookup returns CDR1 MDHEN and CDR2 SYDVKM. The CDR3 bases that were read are TGTGCCAGCAGTTTCGGCGGGAGAGAGACC. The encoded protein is CASSFGGRET. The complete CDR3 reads CASSFGGRETQYF.

The covered CDR3 bases are TGTGCCAGCAGTGCCGGGACAGTCTCCTACAATGAG. Translating it yields CASSAGTVSYNE. The CDR3, in full, reads CASSAGTVSYNEQFF. This chain uses TRBV6-1 with TRBJ2-1; TRBD1 agrees at 7 bases. The CDR3 is cut off 3 residues early in the read; its end comes from the germline J gene. The J segment lost 0 bases and the V segment lost 4 bases, leaving 3 bases of the junction unmatched. In germline, CDR1 is MNHNS, CDR2 SASEGT. The CDR3 extends over 15 amino acids.

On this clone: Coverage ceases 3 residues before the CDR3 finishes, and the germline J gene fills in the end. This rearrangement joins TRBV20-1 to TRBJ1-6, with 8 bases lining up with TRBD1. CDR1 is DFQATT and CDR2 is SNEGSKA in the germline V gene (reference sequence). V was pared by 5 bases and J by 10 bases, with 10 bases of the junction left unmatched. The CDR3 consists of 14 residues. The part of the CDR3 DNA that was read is TGCAGTGCTGGGGGGGGGACAGGAGTCTCACCC. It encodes CSAGGGTGVSP. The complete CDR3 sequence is CSAGGGTGVSPLHF.

CDR3 amino acids: CASSLASGAGHNEQFF. Partial CDR3 DNA: TGTGCCAGCAGCTTAGCCTCAGGGGCCGGCCACAATGAG. The V and J genes are TRBV7-2 and TRBJ2-1, with D possibly matching TRBD1 (6 bases). The missing CDR3 end, 3 residues past where the read stops, is filled in from the germline J gene. CDR3 length equals 16 residues. Trimming stripped 0 bases from V and 5 bases from J, with 14 bases between. Germline CDR1 reads SGHTA; CDR2 reads FQGNSA.

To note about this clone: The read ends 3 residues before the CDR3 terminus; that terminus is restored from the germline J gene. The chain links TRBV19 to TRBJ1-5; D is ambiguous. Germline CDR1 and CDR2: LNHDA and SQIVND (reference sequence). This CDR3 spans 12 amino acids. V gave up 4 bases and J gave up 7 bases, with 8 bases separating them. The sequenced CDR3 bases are TGTGCCAGTAGTAGTCAGTTCCAGCCC. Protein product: CASSSQFQP. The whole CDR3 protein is CASSSQFQPQHF.

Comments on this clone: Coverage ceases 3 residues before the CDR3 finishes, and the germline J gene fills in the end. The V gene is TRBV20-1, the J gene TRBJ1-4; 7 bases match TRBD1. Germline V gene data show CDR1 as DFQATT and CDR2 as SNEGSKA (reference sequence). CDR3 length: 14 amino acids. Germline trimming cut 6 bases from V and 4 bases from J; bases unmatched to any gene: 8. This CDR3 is CSAHGTDYNEKLFF. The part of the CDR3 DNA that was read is TGCAGTGCCCATGGGACAGATTATAATGAAAAA.

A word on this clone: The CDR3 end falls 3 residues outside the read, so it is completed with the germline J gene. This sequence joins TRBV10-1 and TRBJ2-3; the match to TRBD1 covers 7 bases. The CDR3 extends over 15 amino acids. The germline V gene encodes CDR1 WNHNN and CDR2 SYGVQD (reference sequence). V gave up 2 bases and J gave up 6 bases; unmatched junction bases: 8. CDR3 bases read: TGCGCCAGCAGTGAGAACAGGGGCTACCTGGATACG. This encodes CASSENRGYLDT. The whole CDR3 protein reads CASSENRGYLDTQYF.

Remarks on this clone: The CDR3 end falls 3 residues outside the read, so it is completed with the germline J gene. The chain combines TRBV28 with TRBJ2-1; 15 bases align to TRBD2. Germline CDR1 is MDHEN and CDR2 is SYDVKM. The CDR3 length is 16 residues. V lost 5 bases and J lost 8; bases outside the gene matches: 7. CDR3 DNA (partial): TGTGCCAGCAGTCTGTCTGGGACTAGCGGGAGGCATGAG. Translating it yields CASSLSGTSGRHE. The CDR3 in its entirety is CASSLSGTSGRHEQFF. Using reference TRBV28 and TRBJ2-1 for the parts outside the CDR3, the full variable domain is DVKVTQSSRYLVKRTGEKVFLECVQDMDHENMFWYRQDPGLGLRLIYFSYDVKMKEKGDIPEGYSVSREKKERFSLILESASTNQTSMYLCASSLSGTSGRHEQFFGPGTRLTVL.